This T cell receptor (beta chain) was retrieved from a study of T cells in Graves' hyperthyroidism and ophthalmopathy. Disease duration under 2 months; hyperthyroidism patients were aged 18 to 65. Cells are PBMCs isolated from roughly 10 ml of fresh blood. This clonotype was picked up a small number of times. The antigen remains undetermined. The CDR3 runs 15 residues. The V and J ends lost 7 bases and 7 bases, in that order; junction bases with no gene match: 12. Per the germline V gene, CDR1 is DFQATT and CDR2 is SNEGSKA (reference sequence). Study-wide points: Most thyroid clonotypes expanded above 0.001 were also detected in blood.

TCR beta CDR3 regions were amplified from RNA transcripts. First-round RT-PCR targeting the TCR CDR3 was performed with the HTBI primer set. One entry per CDR3 protein, called by TCRdb with MiXCR from the multiplex PCR reads. The sample lists over 700,000 distinct CDR3 sequences; roughly a third were seen once. The sample was blood. The clonotype originates from a woman aged 40-49 years with Graves' hyperthyroidism. J is TRBJ1-6 and V is TRBV20-1; 8 nucleotides agree with TRBD1. CDR3 coding DNA: TGCAGTGGATCCACTATAGGGACAGGAAATTCACCCCTCCACTTT. Translating it yields CSGSTIGTGNSPLHF.